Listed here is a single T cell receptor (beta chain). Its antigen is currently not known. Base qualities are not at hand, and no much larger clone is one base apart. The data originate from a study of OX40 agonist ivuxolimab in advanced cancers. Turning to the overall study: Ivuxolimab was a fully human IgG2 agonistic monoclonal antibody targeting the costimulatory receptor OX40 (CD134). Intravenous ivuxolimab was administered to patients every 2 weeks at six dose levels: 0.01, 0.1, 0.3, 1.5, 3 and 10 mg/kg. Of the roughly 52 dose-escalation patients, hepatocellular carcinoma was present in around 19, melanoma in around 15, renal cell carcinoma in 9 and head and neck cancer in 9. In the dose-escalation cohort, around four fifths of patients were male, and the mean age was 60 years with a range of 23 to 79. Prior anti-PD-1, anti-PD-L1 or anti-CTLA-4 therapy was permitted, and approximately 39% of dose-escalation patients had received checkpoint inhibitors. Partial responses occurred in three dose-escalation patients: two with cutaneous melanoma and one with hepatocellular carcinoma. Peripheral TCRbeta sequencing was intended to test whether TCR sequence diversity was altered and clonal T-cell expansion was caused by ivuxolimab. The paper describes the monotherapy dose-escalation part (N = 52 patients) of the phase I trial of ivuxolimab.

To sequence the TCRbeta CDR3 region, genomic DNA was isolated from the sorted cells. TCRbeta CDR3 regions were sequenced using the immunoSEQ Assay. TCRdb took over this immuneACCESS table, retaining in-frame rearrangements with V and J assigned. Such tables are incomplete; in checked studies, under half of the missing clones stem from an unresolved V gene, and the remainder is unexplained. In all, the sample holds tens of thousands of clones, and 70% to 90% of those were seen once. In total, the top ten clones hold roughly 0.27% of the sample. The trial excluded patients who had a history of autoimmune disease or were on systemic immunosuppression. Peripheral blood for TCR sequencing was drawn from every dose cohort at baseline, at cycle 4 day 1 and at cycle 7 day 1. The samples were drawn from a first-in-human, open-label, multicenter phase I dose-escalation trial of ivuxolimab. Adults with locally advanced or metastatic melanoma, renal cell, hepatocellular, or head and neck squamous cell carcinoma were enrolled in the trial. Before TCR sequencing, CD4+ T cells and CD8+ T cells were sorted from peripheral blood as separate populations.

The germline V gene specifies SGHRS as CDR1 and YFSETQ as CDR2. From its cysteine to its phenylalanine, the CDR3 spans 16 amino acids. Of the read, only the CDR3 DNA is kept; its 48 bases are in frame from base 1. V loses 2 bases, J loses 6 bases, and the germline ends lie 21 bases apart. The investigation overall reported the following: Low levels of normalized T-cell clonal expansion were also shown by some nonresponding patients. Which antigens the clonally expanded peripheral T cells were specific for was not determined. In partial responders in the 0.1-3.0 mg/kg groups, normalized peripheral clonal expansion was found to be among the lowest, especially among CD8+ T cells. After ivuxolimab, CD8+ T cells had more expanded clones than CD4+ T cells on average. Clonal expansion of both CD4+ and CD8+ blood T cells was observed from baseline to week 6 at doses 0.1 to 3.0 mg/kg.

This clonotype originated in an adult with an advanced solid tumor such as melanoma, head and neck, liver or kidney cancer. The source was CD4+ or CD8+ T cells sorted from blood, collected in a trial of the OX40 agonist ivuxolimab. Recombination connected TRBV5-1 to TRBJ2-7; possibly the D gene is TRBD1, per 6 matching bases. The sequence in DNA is TGCGCCAGCAGCTTAGGGGTAGGCAGGGGATCCGCCGAGCAGTACTTC. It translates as CASSLGVGRGSAEQYF.